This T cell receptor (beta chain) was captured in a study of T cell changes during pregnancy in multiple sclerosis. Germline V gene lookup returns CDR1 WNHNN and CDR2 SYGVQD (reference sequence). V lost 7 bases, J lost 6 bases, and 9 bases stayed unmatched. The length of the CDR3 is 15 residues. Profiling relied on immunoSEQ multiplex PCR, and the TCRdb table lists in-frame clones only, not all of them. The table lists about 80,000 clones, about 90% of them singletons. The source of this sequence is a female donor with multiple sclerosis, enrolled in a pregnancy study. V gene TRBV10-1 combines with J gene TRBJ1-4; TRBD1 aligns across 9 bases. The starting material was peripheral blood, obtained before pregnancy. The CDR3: CASTHRDRDDEKLFF. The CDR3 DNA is TGCGCCAGCACCCACCGGGACAGGGACGATGAAAAACTGTTTTTT.